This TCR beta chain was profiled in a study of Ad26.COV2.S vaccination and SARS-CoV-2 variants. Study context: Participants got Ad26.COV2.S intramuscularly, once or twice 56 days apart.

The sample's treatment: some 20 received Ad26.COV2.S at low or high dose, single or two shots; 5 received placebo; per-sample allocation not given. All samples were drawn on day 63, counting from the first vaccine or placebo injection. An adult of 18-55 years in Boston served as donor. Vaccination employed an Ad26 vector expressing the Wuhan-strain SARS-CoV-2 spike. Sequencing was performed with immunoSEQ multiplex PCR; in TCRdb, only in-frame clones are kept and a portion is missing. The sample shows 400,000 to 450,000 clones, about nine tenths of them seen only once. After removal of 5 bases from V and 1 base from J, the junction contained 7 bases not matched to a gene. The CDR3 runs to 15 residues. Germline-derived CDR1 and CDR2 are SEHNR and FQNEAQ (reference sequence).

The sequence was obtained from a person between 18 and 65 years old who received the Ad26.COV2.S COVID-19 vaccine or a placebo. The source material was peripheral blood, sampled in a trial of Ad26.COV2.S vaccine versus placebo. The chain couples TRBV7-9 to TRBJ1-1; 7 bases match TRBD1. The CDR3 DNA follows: TGTGCCAGCAGCGCCCGACAGGGAGAGAACACTGAAGCTTTCTTT. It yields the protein CASSARQGENTEAFF.